This T cell receptor beta chain was identified in a study of Ad26.COV2.S vaccination and SARS-CoV-2 variants. The CDR3 is 12 amino acids. Germline V CDR1 and CDR2: SQVTM, ANQGSEA. V was trimmed by 4 bases and J by 5 bases, leaving 11 bases between them. Indicated treatment: about 20 received Ad26.COV2.S at low or high dose, single or two shots; about five received placebo; per-sample allocation not given. Sampling was done on day 63 after the first vaccine or placebo injection. TCRdb's table, derived via immunoSEQ multiplex PCR, lists solely in-frame clones and lacks some. Of some 410,000 clones in the sample, around 92% were seen once.

This TCR derives from a person between 18 and 65 years old who received the Ad26.COV2.S COVID-19 vaccine or a placebo. The genes are TRBV29-1 and TRBJ2-5; D possibly matches TRBD1 or TRBD2 (5 bases each). The source was peripheral blood, collected in a trial of Ad26.COV2.S vaccine versus placebo. The CDR3 coding sequence is TGCAGCGTTGGACACAGGAGGGAGACCCAGTACTTC. Translating it yields CSVGHRRETQYF.